This TCR beta chain was sequenced for a study of neoadjuvant nivolumab and ipilimumab in lung cancer. Overall study context: The combination arm added day-1 ipilimumab 1 mg/kg to nivolumab 3 mg/kg on days 1, 15, 29. The study's findings and limits: Compared with tumor-adjacent uninvolved lung, resected tumors showed greater richness and clonality. TCR clonality did not significantly correlate with pathologic tumor regression. A small number of samples were TCR sequenced.

Note on this clone: Antigen: not known.

Assay used: immunoSEQ multiplex PCR; TCRdb lists only in-frame clones, some missing. The sample shows 10,000 or so clones, 60% to 80% of them seen only once. The germline CDR1 and CDR2 sequences are PRHDT and FYEKMQ (reference sequence). The CDR3 contains 16 residues. The V end lost 3 bases, the J end lost 1 base, and 13 bases lay between the germline ends. V is TRBV13 and J is TRBJ1-3; D call uncertain. The sequencing here drew on tumor tissue, taken after neoadjuvant nivolumab, alone or with ipilimumab, at or shortly before surgery. The TCR sequence derives from an adult with non-small cell lung cancer. Some clones in this sample may be carry-over from other donors' samples. In DNA form, the CDR3 reads TGTGCCAGCAGCTTCCAGAGAACAATATCTGGAAACACCATATATTTT. Its translation: CASSFQRTISGNTIYF.